Described below is a single T cell receptor (beta chain) sequence and its context. Followed longitudinally, the Seattle patients had been enrolled during active infection. This specimen comes from a study of blood T cell repertoires in COVID-19. Turning to the study itself: There were acute and convalescent COVID-19 samples, and they came from the United States, Italy and Spain. The analysed material was cDNA or gDNA that came from T cells, B-cell-depleted T cells, or PBMCs.

In the source study's methods: Reference gene primer amplification gave estimated nucleated cell counts. Measured with immunoSEQ multiplex PCR; TCRdb has only the in-frame clones, and not every one. From that table come the V and J calls and clone size; the DNA was used to work out D and trimming. The sample holds approximately 350,000 clones, around 87% seen once. V was trimmed by 0 bases and J by 1 base, leaving 9 bases between them. CDR3 length: 15 amino acids. Germline values: CDR1 MGHRA, CDR2 YSYEKL. The chain uses TRBV4-1 and TRBJ1-1; D remains ambiguous. The sample was peripheral blood. The clonotype comes from a woman aged 45-65 years with COVID-19, enrolled during active disease. CDR3 DNA sequence: TGCGCCAGCAGCCAAGATCAGGTACAGAACACTGAAGCTTTCTTT. This codes for CASSQDQVQNTEAFF.